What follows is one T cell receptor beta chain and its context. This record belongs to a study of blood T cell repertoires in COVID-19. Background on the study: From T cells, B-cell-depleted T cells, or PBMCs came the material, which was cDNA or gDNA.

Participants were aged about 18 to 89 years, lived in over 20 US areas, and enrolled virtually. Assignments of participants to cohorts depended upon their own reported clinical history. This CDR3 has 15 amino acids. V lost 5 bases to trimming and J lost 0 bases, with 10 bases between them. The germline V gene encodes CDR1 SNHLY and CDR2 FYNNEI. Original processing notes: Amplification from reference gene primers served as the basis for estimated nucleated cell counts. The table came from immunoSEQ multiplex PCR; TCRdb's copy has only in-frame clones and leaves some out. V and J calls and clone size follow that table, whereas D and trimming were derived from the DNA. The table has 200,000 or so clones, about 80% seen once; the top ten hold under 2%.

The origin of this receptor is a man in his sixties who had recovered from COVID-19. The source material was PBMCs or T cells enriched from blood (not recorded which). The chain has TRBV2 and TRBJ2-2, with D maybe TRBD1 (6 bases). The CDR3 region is CASSPTGANTGELFF. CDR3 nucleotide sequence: TGTGCCAGCAGTCCGACAGGAGCGAACACCGGGGAGCTGTTTTTT.